This T cell receptor (beta chain) appears in the sequencing data of a study of blood T cell repertoires in COVID-19. Study as a whole: PBMCs, B-cell-depleted T cells, or T cells were the source of the cDNA or gDNA that made up the material.

Membership in each cohort depended on participant-reported clinical history. Symptom resolution, clearance, or two negative PCRs marked the recovered donors of Cohort 3. As handled by the study authors: By means of reference gene primer amplification, nucleated cell counts were estimated. TCRdb keeps only in-frame clones here, not all; method: immunoSEQ multiplex PCR. The V and J calls and the clone size are those of that table, but D and trimming were determined from the DNA. The sample shows around 250,000 clones, approximately 86% of them seen only once. The sample was PBMCs or T cells enriched from blood (not recorded which). The sequence derives from a woman aged 45-65 years who had recovered from COVID-19.

CDR3 in amino acids: CASSPTTGLEQYF. In DNA, the CDR3 is TGTGCCAGCAGCCCCACGACAGGTCTCGAGCAGTACTTC. The J gene is TRBJ2-7, the V gene TRBV7-2, with D perhaps TRBD1 (6 bases). CDR1 and CDR2 from the germline V gene are SGHTA and FQGNSA. V was shortened by 5 bases and J by 6 bases, with 14 bases between the two germline ends. This CDR3 has 13 amino acids.